Listed here are 27 T cell receptor beta chains from one sample, sequenced in a study of cytomegalovirus exposure and HLA in healthy donors. Using immunoSEQ multiplex PCR, the repertoire was profiled, and TCRdb retains in-frame clones only, with some absent. The sample includes tens of thousands of clones, less than 95% of them seen just once. The sequenced material came from PBMCs. These receptors were taken from a woman between 18 and 30 years old in good health and CMV-seropositive.

V gene TRBV7-8 combines with J gene TRBJ2-2, with 12 bases that match TRBD2. CDR1 SGHVS and CDR2 FQNEAQ come from the germline V gene. This CDR3 has 20 residues. The V and J ends lost 5 bases and 7 bases, in that order; junction bases with no gene match: 20. CDR3 loop: CASSVGASRTSGIGGGELFF. In DNA form, the CDR3 reads TGTGCCAGCAGCGTAGGAGCTAGTCGGACTAGCGGGATAGGGGGCGGGGAGCTGTTTTTT.

The chain carries TRBV18 and TRBJ2-7, with TRBD2 as a possible D gene (7 bases). The CDR3 is 20 residues long. V was pared by 2 bases and J by 3 bases, with 29 bases between. Germline V gene lookup returns CDR1 KGHSH and CDR2 LQKENI. DNA for the CDR3: TGTGCCAGCTCACCAAAATCTTCGTTTAGTCCTTACAGGGAGGGCTACGAGCAGTACTTC. It encodes CASSPKSSFSPYREGYEQYF.

The chain couples TRBV7-2 to TRBJ1-1; possible D gene TRBD1, 6 bases. Germline lookup yields CDR1 SGHTA and CDR2 FQGNSA. Trimming stripped 5 bases from V and 1 base from J, with 11 bases between. The CDR3 loop spans 14 amino acids. The CDR3 loop reads CASSPTRGNTEAFF. CDR3 in DNA: TGTGCCAGCAGCCCAACCAGGGGGAACACTGAAGCTTTCTTT.

The chain uses TRBV19 and TRBJ1-5; no reliable D call. CDR1 LNHDA and CDR2 SQIVND come from the germline V gene (reference sequence). CDR3 length: 12 residues. Trimming took 5 bases from V and 4 from J, leaving 6 bases between them. CDR3 region: CASSWENQPQHF. In DNA form, the CDR3 reads TGTGCCAGTAGTTGGGAGAATCAGCCCCAGCATTTT.

This clone has just one count. The chain recombines TRBV9 with TRBJ1-1; TRBD1 matches 8 bases. After removal of 3 bases from V and 5 bases from J, the junction contained 6 bases not matched to a gene. From germline, CDR1 is SGDLS and CDR2 YYNGEE. This CDR3 is 14 amino acids long. This chain's CDR3 is CASSAPGQVTEAFF. The CDR3 nucleotides are TGTGCCAGCAGCGCACCGGGACAGGTGACTGAAGCTTTCTTT.

This rearrangement joins TRBV9 to TRBJ2-7, with 10 positions matching TRBD2. V lost 1 base to trimming and J lost 6 bases; unmatched junction nucleotides: 7. CDR1 is SGDLS and CDR2 is YYNGEE in the germline V gene. CDR3 size: 15 residues. The CDR3 DNA sequence: TGTGCCAGCAGCGTAAACCTAGCGGGAGAGGGCGAGCAGTACTTC. Residues: CASSVNLAGEGEQYF.

A single count supports this clone. The chain has TRBV21-1 and TRBJ2-2; the table's D call of TRBD1 was not tested on the DNA. TRBV21-1 is a pseudogene. This CDR3 region has 17 residues. Here the CDR3 DNA reads TGTGCCAGCAGCAAACCCCTCTTGGGACAGGGGTCCGGGGAGCTGTTTTTT. Protein: CASSKPLLGQGSGELFF.

About this clone: One junction end does not reproduce the germline sequence, and a read error may be involved. The chain is built from TRBV19 and TRBJ2-7; TRBD1 matches at 9 bases. The CDR3 contains 14 residues. The V gene's germline CDR1 is LNHDA and CDR2 SQIVND (reference sequence). The CDR3 DNA reads as TGTGCCAATAGTAAGGACAGGGGAGGGTACGAGCAGTACTTC. It codes for CANSKDRGGYEQYF.

The chain uses TRBV10-2 and TRBJ2-7, with D uncertain. Between the trimmed V and J ends, which lost 3 bases and 3 bases, there was a span of 18 bases. CDR1 and CDR2 (germline): WSHSY, SAAADI. This CDR3 contains 16 residues. CDR3 loop: CASSEGFRRPRYEQYF. The CDR3 DNA is TGCGCCAGCAGTGAAGGCTTCCGGCGGCCGCGCTACGAGCAGTACTTC.

This clone appeared once. The chain has TRBV5-1 and TRBJ2-1, with a weak D call TRBD2 (5 bases). Germline CDR1 reads SGHRS; CDR2 reads YFSETQ. V was cut by 0 bases and J by 3 bases, with 10 bases left in between. This CDR3 is 15 amino acids long. CDR3 DNA sequence: TGCGCCAGCAGCTTGGGCGGCCGGGACTACAATGAGCAGTTCTTC. Translating it yields CASSLGGRDYNEQFF.

The V gene is TRBV30, the J gene TRBJ1-1; tentative D call: TRBD1 (6 bases). The CDR3 has 13 amino acids. Per the germline V gene, CDR1 is GTSNPN and CDR2 is SVGIG (reference sequence). For the CDR3, the DNA is TGTGGGCTGACCAGGGGCATGAACACTGAAGCTTTCTTT. This sequence encodes CGLTRGMNTEAFF.

V and J are TRBV4-2 and TRBJ2-7; 7 nucleotides line up with TRBD2. The J segment lost 2 bases and the V segment lost 0 bases, leaving 4 bases of the junction unmatched. Germline values: CDR1 LGHNA, CDR2 YNFKEQ. The CDR3 covers 15 residues. Here the CDR3 DNA reads TGTGCCAGCAGCCAAGACCTAGCGGCCCCCTACGAGCAGTACTTC. Translated, it gives CASSQDLAAPYEQYF.

The gene calls are TRBV2 and TRBJ1-1; possible D gene TRBD1, 6 bases. Germline lookup yields CDR1 SNHLY and CDR2 FYNNEI. V lost 3 bases and J 4 bases, leaving 21 bases between the germline ends. The CDR3 runs to 17 residues. The chain's CDR3 is CASSESGRGGGGTEAFF. CDR3 DNA: TGTGCCAGCAGTGAGTCCGGGAGAGGGGGGGGCGGCACTGAAGCTTTCTTT.

This chain connects TRBV5-1 to TRBJ2-7, with TRBD2 identical over 16 bases. The CDR3 consists of 16 residues. V gave up 4 bases and J gave up 6 bases; unmatched junction bases: 7. CDR1 is SGHRS and CDR2 is YFSETQ in the germline V gene. CDR3 loop: CASSQGLAGGLGEQYF. In DNA, the CDR3 is TGCGCCAGCAGCCAGGGACTAGCGGGGGGGCTTGGCGAGCAGTACTTC.

The chain uses TRBV5-6 and TRBJ2-6; D perhaps matches TRBD1 (5 bases). The CDR3 has 16 amino acids. CDR1 is SGHDT, CDR2 YYEEEE, per germline. The V and J ends lost 3 bases and 1 base respectively, with 11 bases between them. The CDR3 bases are TGTGCCAGCAGCTCCCGCAGACAGTCTGGGGCCAACGTCCTGACTTTC. Translated, it gives CASSSRRQSGANVLTF.

This rearrangement joins TRBV19 to TRBJ1-1; 9 bases are shared with TRBD1. The germline CDR1 and CDR2 sequences are LNHDA and SQIVND (reference sequence). The CDR3 sequence is 13 residues long. Unmatched junction bases numbered 3, after V lost 9 bases and J lost 1 base. CDR3 nucleotide sequence: TGTGCCAGGAGACAGGGGGAGAACACTGAAGCTTTCTTT. The encoded protein is CARRQGENTEAFF. Complete variable domain (other parts from reference TRBV19 and TRBJ1-1): DGGITQSPKYLFRKEGQNVTLSCEQNLNHDAMYWYRQDPGQGLRLIYYSQIVNDFQKGDIAEGYSVSREKKESFPLTVTSAQKNPTAFYLCARRQGENTEAFFGQGTRLTVV.

This chain connects TRBV12-5 to TRBJ1-5; maybe TRBD1 (6 bases). Trimming removed 6 bases from V and 5 bases from J, with 11 bases in between. CDR1 and CDR2 (germline): LGHNT, FRNRAP. The CDR3 is made up of 13 amino acids. CDR3 loop: CASGSGVYQPQHF. CDR3 coding DNA: TGTGCTAGTGGATCAGGGGTCTATCAGCCCCAGCATTTT.

The chain is built from TRBV6-1 and TRBJ2-4; no reliable D call. V lost 3 bases and J lost 10, with 22 bases in between. Germline CDR1 reads MNHNS; CDR2 reads SASEGT. The CDR3 is 16 amino acids. The CDR3 sequence: CASSDTPADGIGIQYF. The CDR3 DNA follows: TGTGCCAGCAGTGACACCCCGGCGGATGGAATAGGTATTCAGTACTTC.

The chain carries TRBV6-5 and TRBJ2-5; 9 positions agree with TRBD2. The CDR3 covers 14 residues. Looked up from germline, CDR1 is MNHEY and CDR2 is SVGAGI. Unmatched junction bases numbered 6, after V lost 5 bases and J lost 5 bases. The CDR3 loop reads CASSTSGSEETQYF. DNA for the CDR3: TGTGCCAGCAGTACTAGCGGGTCCGAGGAGACCCAGTACTTC.

This clone is a singleton in its sample. Here the CDR3 DNA reads TGTGCCAGCAGCTTTGGGGGACAAACCGTCCTCCACTTT. It translates to CASSFGGQTVLHF. V is TRBV11-2 and J is TRBJ1-6, with D perhaps TRBD1 (6 bases). The CDR3 has 13 residues. Germline CDR1 and CDR2: SGHAT and FQNNGV. V was trimmed by 3 bases and J by 15 bases, leaving 15 bases between them. The full variable domain, with the rest looked up from reference TRBV11-2 and TRBJ1-6, is EAGVAQSPRYKIIEKRQSVAFWCNPISGHATLYWYQQILGQGPKLLIQFQNNGVVDDSQLPKDRFSAERLKGVDSTLKIQPAKLEDSAVYLCASSFGGQTVLHFGNGTRLTVT.

The gene calls are TRBV7-9 and TRBJ2-7; D uncertain. Trimming cost V 4 bases and J 2 bases, with 15 bases left between them. The CDR3 is 15 residues long. Germline CDR1 reads SEHNR; CDR2 reads FQNEAQ (reference sequence). CDR3 coding DNA: TGTGCCAGCAGCTATAATCCCGCTAACCCCTACGAGCAGTACTTC. Translated: CASSYNPANPYEQYF.

The chain is built from TRBV18 and TRBJ2-5; the match to TRBD1 covers 7 bases. The CDR3 totals 14 residues. Trimming took 1 base from V and 5 from J; bases not matched to a gene: 4. Per germline, CDR1 KGHSH and CDR2 LQKENI. CDR3 sequence reads: CASSPQQGFETQYF. The DNA for the CDR3 is TGTGCCAGCTCACCACAACAGGGGTTCGAGACCCAGTACTTC.

The chain couples TRBV10-3 to TRBJ2-7; 9 bases match TRBD2. Germline loops: CDR1 ENHRY, CDR2 SYGVKD. This CDR3 contains 15 residues. With V trimmed by 3 bases and J by 0 bases, 3 bases remained unmatched. The CDR3 bases are TGTGCCATCAGTGATATTAGCGGGAGCTCCTACGAGCAGTACTTC. Residues: CAISDISGSSYEQYF.

The chain recombines TRBV7-2 with TRBJ1-1; D is uncertain. CDR3 length: 19 amino acids. V was shortened by 2 bases and J by 0 bases, with 22 bases between the two germline ends. The V gene's germline CDR1 is SGHTA and CDR2 FQGNSA. The CDR3 loop is CASSLPGHAPDPMNTEAFF. The DNA of the CDR3 is TGTGCCAGCAGCTTACCGGGTCATGCGCCCGACCCGATGAACACTGAAGCTTTCTTT.

DNA for the CDR3: TGTGCCAGCAGCTCCCCGGTGGGGGGAGTGACAGATACGCAGTATTTT. Protein product: CASSSPVGGVTDTQYF. This chain joins TRBV7-8 and TRBJ2-3; possibly TRBD2 for D (6 bases). The germline V and J ends were trimmed by 4 bases and 3 bases, with 17 bases remaining between them. Germline CDR1 is SGHVS and CDR2 is FQNEAQ. The CDR3 extends over 16 amino acids.

This chain joins TRBV14 and TRBJ2-6, with 7 bases aligning to TRBD1. CDR1 and CDR2 (germline): SGHDN, FVKESK. The CDR3 contains 18 residues. Unmatched junction bases numbered 9, after V lost 4 bases and J lost 0 bases. CDR3 sequence reads: CASSPLTGPTSGANVLTF. In nucleotides, the CDR3 is TGTGCCAGCAGCCCACTGACAGGGCCGACCTCTGGGGCCAACGTCCTGACTTTC.

The rearrangement links TRBV7-9 to TRBJ1-1, with D maybe TRBD1 (5 bases). Germline V CDR1 and CDR2: SEHNR, FQNEAQ (reference sequence). This CDR3 contains 14 residues. V gave up 1 base and J gave up 5 bases, with 11 bases separating them. Here the CDR3 DNA reads TGTGCCAGCAGCTTAGTGACCGGGGGAACTGAAGCTTTCTTT. Translating it yields CASSLVTGGTEAFF.